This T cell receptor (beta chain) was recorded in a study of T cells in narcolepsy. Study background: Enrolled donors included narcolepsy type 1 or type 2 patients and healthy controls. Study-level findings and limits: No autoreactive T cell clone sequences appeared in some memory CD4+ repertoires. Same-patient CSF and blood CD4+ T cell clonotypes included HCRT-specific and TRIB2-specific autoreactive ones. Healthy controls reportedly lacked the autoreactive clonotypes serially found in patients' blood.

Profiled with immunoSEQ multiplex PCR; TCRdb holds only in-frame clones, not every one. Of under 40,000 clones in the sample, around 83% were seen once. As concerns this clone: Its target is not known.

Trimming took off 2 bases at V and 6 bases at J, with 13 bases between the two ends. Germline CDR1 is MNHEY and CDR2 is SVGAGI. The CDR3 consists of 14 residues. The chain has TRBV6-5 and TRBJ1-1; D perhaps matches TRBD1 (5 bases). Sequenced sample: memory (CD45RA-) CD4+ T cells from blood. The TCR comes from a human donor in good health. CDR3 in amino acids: CASSYGQGRAEAFF. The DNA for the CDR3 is TGTGCCAGCAGTTACGGGCAGGGACGCGCTGAAGCTTTCTTT.